Listed below are T cell receptor beta chains from one sample, sequenced in a study of T cells in tuberculosis. TCRdb's table, derived via immunoSEQ multiplex PCR, lists solely in-frame clones and lacks some. The profile shows 40,000 to 45,000 clones, roughly 96% of them singletons. Sequencing was performed on PBMCs. Receptor source: a donor aged 10 to 29 with latent tuberculosis or without tuberculosis infection. CDR3s include the opening cysteine and the closing phenylalanine or tryptophan.

CDR3: CASSPGTGNTEAFF
length: 14
J: TRBJ1-1
V: TRBV5-1

CDR3: CSALTGLRNGELFF
length: 14
J: TRBJ2-2
V: TRBV29-1

CDR3: CASSRATGGPGELFF
length: 15
J: TRBJ2-2
V: TRBV14

CDR3: CASSPPYGSGNTIYF
length: 15
J: TRBJ1-3
V: TRBV9

CDR3: CASSHRGAPNSYNEQFF
length: 17
J: TRBJ2-1
V: TRBV27

CDR3: CSAKTGGEQYF
length: 11
J: TRBJ2-7
V: TRBV20-1

CDR3: CASSPGTGGNGELFF
length: 15
J: TRBJ2-2
V: TRBV5-5

CDR3: CASSLVPGPNEQYF
length: 14
J: TRBJ2-7
V: TRBV5-4

CDR3: CASSLAGGPYEQYF
length: 14
J: TRBJ2-7
V: TRBV5-6

CDR3: CASSPGLAGDLNTGELFF
length: 18
J: TRBJ2-2
V: TRBV9

CDR3: CASCDRTSGNTIYF
length: 14
J: TRBJ1-3
V: TRBV10-2

CDR3: CASIGLSEEQYF
length: 12
J: TRBJ2-7
V: TRBV5-6

CDR3: CASSLIGETEAFF
length: 13
J: TRBJ1-1
V: TRBV27

CDR3: CASSELFGANQPQHF
length: 15
J: TRBJ1-5
V: TRBV2

CDR3: CASNRGSVNTEAFF
length: 14
J: TRBJ1-1
V: TRBV5-8

CDR3: CASSRGLGGELFF
length: 13
J: TRBJ2-2
V: TRBV6-6

CDR3: CASSLERAGRNEKLFF
length: 16
J: TRBJ1-4
V: TRBV5-1

CDR3: CAWSVSSGVDGYTF
length: 14
J: TRBJ1-2
V: TRBV30

CDR3: CASSTISSGTTYEQYF
length: 16
J: TRBJ2-7
V: TRBV2

CDR3: CASSLGLSGVNTDTQYF
length: 17
J: TRBJ2-3
V: TRBV5-4

CDR3: CASTKRGFQTLMNTEAFF
length: 18
J: TRBJ1-1
V: TRBV19

CDR3: CASSSLQGTEAFF
length: 13
J: TRBJ1-1
V: TRBV19

CDR3: CAISASIVDTQYF
length: 13
J: TRBJ2-3
V: TRBV10-3

CDR3: CASSSLTGFGNTEAFF
length: 16
J: TRBJ1-1
V: TRBV6-5

CDR3: CASSSLMNTEAFF
length: 13
J: TRBJ1-1
V: TRBV27

CDR3: CSVDTGVAGGGYTF
length: 14
J: TRBJ1-2
V: TRBV29-1

CDR3: CASSPWPKLATDTQYF
length: 16
J: TRBJ2-3
V: TRBV9

CDR3: CASSFGYTDTQYF
length: 13
J: TRBJ2-3
V: TRBV11-2

CDR3: CASSLMASGNTGELFF
length: 16
J: TRBJ2-2
V: TRBV5-1

CDR3: CAWRMKAGNYGYTF
length: 14
J: TRBJ1-2
V: TRBV30

CDR3: CASSYSVTGLTYEQYF
length: 16
J: TRBJ2-7
V: TRBV6-5

CDR3: CASSPYRDQPQHF
length: 13
J: TRBJ1-5
V: TRBV18

CDR3: CATSLKWSLNEQFF
length: 14
J: TRBJ2-1
V: TRBV15

CDR3: CASSLGQGRSNYGYTF
length: 16
J: TRBJ1-2
V: TRBV11-2

CDR3: CASSLSTGTSGGRTDTQYF
length: 19
J: TRBJ2-3
V: TRBV11-2

CDR3: CAIRDTSQGADTEAFF
length: 16
J: TRBJ1-1
V: TRBV10-3

CDR3: CATTPSGGRGDTQYF
length: 15
J: TRBJ2-3
V: TRBV15

CDR3: CASSFTYQGQTEQYF
length: 15
J: TRBJ2-7
V: TRBV5-1

CDR3: CASSPSWRGSSYEQYF
length: 16
J: TRBJ2-7
V: TRBV19

CDR3: CASSIWQSSSNTGELFF
length: 17
J: TRBJ2-2
V: TRBV19

CDR3: CASSPPMNTEAFF
length: 13
J: TRBJ1-1
V: TRBV7-9

CDR3: CASSSSGDGRNTEAFF
length: 16
J: TRBJ1-1
V: TRBV11-2

CDR3: CAWSGRDEQFF
length: 11
J: TRBJ2-1
V: TRBV30

CDR3: CASSFNSRRGGTDTQYF
length: 17
J: TRBJ2-3
V: TRBV9

CDR3: CASSPPVGRGIGNEKLFF
length: 18
J: TRBJ1-4
V: TRBV18

CDR3: CSADRDEKLFF
length: 11
J: TRBJ1-4
V: TRBV20-1

CDR3: CAWTSGKDTEAFF
length: 13
J: TRBJ1-1
V: TRBV30

CDR3: CAMVVTGGTEAFF
length: 13
J: TRBJ1-1
V: TRBV5-4

CDR3: CASRMEGATGSPLHF
length: 15
J: TRBJ1-6
V: TRBV2

CDR3: CASSWTSGRTAPYEQYF
length: 17
J: TRBJ2-7
V: TRBV5-1

CDR3: CASSLSPTGEQYF
length: 13
J: TRBJ2-7
V: TRBV5-6

CDR3: CASSFRRGKHEQYF
length: 14
J: TRBJ2-7
V: TRBV5-6

CDR3: CASSGPTGGSYGNTIYF
length: 17
J: TRBJ1-3
V: TRBV25-1

CDR3: CASLGFAGNLYEQYF
length: 15
J: TRBJ2-7
V: TRBV6-1